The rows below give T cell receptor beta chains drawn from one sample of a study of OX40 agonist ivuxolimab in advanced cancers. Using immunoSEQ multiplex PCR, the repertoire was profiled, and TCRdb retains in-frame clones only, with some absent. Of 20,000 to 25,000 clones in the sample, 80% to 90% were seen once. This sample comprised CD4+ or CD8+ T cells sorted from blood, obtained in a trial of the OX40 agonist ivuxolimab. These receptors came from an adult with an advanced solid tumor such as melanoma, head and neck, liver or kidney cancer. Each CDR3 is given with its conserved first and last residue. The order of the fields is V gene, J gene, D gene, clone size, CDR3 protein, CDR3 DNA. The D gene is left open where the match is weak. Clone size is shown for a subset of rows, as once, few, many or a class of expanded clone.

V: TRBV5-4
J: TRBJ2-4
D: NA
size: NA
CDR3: CASSLRAAKNIQYF
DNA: TGTGCCAGCAGCTTGAGGGCGGCCAAAAACATTCAGTACTTC

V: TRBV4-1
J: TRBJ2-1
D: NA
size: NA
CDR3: CASSQHRALGNEQFF
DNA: TGCGCCAGCAGCCAACACAGGGCACTAGGGAATGAGCAGTTCTTC

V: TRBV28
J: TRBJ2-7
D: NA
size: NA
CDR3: CASSLTSVRRAAGYTYEQYF
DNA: TGTGCCAGCAGTTTAACCAGCGTCCGAAGAGCCGCGGGATACACCTACGAGCAGTACTTC

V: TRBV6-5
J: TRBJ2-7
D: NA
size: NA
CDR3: CASSYSVGYEQYF
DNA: TGTGCCAGCAGTTACTCGGTGGGGTATGAGCAGTACTTC

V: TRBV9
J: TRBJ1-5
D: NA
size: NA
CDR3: CASSILGPNQPQHF
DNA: TGTGCCAGCAGCATTCTGGGGCCCAATCAGCCCCAGCATTTT

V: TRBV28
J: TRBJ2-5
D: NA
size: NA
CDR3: CASSFPTGSYQETQYF
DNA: TGTGCCAGCAGTTTTCCCACAGGGTCTTACCAAGAGACCCAGTACTTC

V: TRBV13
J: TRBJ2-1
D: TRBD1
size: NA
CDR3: CASSVRDRGYNEQFF
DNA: TGTGCCAGCAGCGTCCGGGACAGGGGGTACAATGAGCAGTTCTTC

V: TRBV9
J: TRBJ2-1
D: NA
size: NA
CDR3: CASSGGWGNYNEQFF
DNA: TGTGCCAGCAGCGGTGGTTGGGGAAACTACAATGAGCAGTTCTTC

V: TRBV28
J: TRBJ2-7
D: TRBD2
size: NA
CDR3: CASSPSGSYEQYF
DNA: TGTGCCAGCAGTCCTAGCGGCTCCTACGAGCAGTACTTC

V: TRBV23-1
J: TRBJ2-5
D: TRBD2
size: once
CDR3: CASSPSGAQETQYF
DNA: TGCGCCAGCAGTCCTAGCGGGGCGCAAGAGACCCAGTACTTC

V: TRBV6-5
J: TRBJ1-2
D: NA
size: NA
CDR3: CASSYGRGDRGYTF
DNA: TGTGCCAGCAGTTATGGTCGGGGAGACAGGGGCTACACCTTC

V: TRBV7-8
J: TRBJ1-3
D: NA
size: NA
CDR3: CASSLSGRRTGNTIYF
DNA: TGTGCCAGCAGCTTATCGGGGAGAAGAACTGGAAACACCATATATTTT

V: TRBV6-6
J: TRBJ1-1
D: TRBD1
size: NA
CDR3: CASSTDRGLGEAFF
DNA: TGTGCCAGCAGTACGGACAGGGGGCTCGGTGAAGCTTTCTTT

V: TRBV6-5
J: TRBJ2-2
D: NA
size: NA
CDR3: CASSSGKTGELFF
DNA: TGTGCCAGCAGTAGCGGAAAAACCGGGGAGCTGTTTTTT

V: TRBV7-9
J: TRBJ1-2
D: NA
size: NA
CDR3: CASSPDSYGYTF
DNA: TGTGCCAGCAGCCCTGACAGCTATGGCTACACCTTC

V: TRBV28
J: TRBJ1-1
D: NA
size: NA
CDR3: CASSFFRARITEAFF
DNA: TGTGCCAGCAGTTTTTTCCGGGCCCGGATTACTGAAGCTTTCTTT

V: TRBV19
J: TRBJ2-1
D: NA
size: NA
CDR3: CASSRDSTFIPGSYNEQFF
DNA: TGTGCCAGTAGTAGGGACTCCACTTTTATCCCGGGCTCCTACAATGAGCAGTTCTTC

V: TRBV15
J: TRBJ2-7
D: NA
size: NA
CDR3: CATSEGHRSYEQYF
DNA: TGTGCCACCAGCGAAGGACATAGATCCTACGAGCAGTACTTC